These T cell receptor beta chains were read from a single sample in a study of blood T cell repertoires in COVID-19. Measured with immunoSEQ multiplex PCR; TCRdb has only the in-frame clones, and not every one. The profile covers around 130,000 clones, with roughly 84% appearing a single time and 3.5% to 4% taken by the ten largest. Sequencing used PBMCs or T cells enriched from blood (not recorded which). All receptors come from a woman aged 25 to 39 who had recovered from COVID-19. Each CDR3 is given with its conserved first and last residue. Fields, in order: V gene, clone size, J gene, D gene, CDR3 protein, CDR3 DNA. D genes are given only for firm matches. Where a row states a size, it is once, few, many or the class of an expanded clone; other rows omit it.

TRBV3-1/TRBV3-2	-	TRBJ1-1	-	CASSQGPWGAFF	TGTGCCAGCAGCCAGGGGCCTTGGGGAGCTTTCTTT
TRBV28	-	TRBJ1-2	-	CASTQTAPYGYTF	TGTGCCAGCACTCAAACAGCCCCCTATGGCTACACCTTC
TRBV9	-	TRBJ2-7	TRBD1	CASSVLPGQGNSVQYF	TGTGCCAGCAGCGTCCTACCGGGACAGGGAAATTCTGTGCAGTACTTC
TRBV7-6	-	TRBJ2-7	TRBD1	CASSLVQGAYEQYF	TGTGCCAGCAGCTTAGTACAGGGGGCCTACGAGCAGTACTTC
TRBV2	-	TRBJ2-7	-	CASSRDYEQYF	TGTGCCAGCAGCAGGGATTACGAGCAGTACTTC
TRBV19	-	TRBJ1-5	-	CASSIHVRPGGNQPQHF	TGTGCCAGTAGTATCCACGTTCGGCCAGGGGGCAATCAGCCCCAGCATTTT
TRBV14	-	TRBJ2-3	TRBD2	CASSRASGRTDTQYF	TGTGCCAGCTCCCGGGCTAGCGGGAGGACAGATACGCAGTATTTT
TRBV27	-	TRBJ2-1	TRBD2	CASSSTSGPQRGQFF	TGTGCCAGCAGTTCGACTAGCGGCCCTCAACGGGGGCAGTTCTTC
TRBV4-2	-	TRBJ2-3	-	CASSHAGPTDTQYF	TGTGCCAGCAGCCACGCGGGCCCCACAGATACGCAGTATTTT
TRBV6-2/TRBV6-3	-	TRBJ2-2	-	CASSTFEAGELFF	TGTGCCAGCAGCACCTTCGAGGCCGGGGAGCTGTTTTTT
TRBV11-2	-	TRBJ2-5	-	CASSTGIQETQYF	TGTGCCAGCAGCACGGGAATCCAAGAGACCCAGTACTTC
TRBV29-1	-	TRBJ1-2	TRBD1	CSVEPLGQGYSNYGYTF	TGCAGCGTTGAGCCCCTGGGACAGGGTTACTCTAACTATGGCTACACCTTC
TRBV7-3	-	TRBJ2-5	TRBD1	CASSLLGTGRETQYF	TGTGCCAGCAGCTTACTCGGGACAGGGAGGGAGACCCAGTACTTC
TRBV2	-	TRBJ2-2	TRBD2	CASSETPSGTGELFF	TGTGCCAGCAGTGAAACCCCTAGCGGGACCGGGGAGCTGTTTTTT
TRBV28	-	TRBJ1-2	-	CASTLRQGRYGYTF	TGTGCCAGCACCCTCAGGCAGGGGCGGTATGGCTACACCTTC
TRBV27	-	TRBJ2-1	-	CASRRESGTLYNEQFF	TGTGCCAGCAGGAGGGAAAGCGGAACCCTATACAATGAGCAGTTCTTC
TRBV5-4	-	TRBJ2-7	-	CASSPGHPYEQYF	TGTGCCAGCAGCCCGGGTCATCCCTACGAGCAGTACTTC
TRBV29-1	-	TRBJ2-3	-	CSARSPRQSQSTDTQYF	TGCAGCGCCCGAAGCCCCAGACAGTCCCAAAGCACAGATACGCAGTATTTT
TRBV28	-	TRBJ2-3	-	CASENLTDTQYF	TGTGCCAGCGAGAACCTCACAGATACGCAGTATTTT
TRBV28	-	TRBJ2-1	-	CASSPILGPTYNEQFF	TGTGCCAGCAGTCCGATACTAGGTCCCACCTACAATGAGCAGTTCTTC
TRBV4-1	-	TRBJ2-7	TRBD2	CASSPRLALVDEQYF	TGCGCCAGCAGCCCGAGACTAGCCCTCGTAGACGAGCAGTACTTC
TRBV7-9	once	TRBJ1-3	-	CASSLAGAGNTIYF	TGTGCCAGCAGCTTAGCAGGGGCCGGAAACACCATATATTTT
TRBV29-1	-	TRBJ1-2	-	CSVEFQGSGYTF	TGCAGCGTTGAGTTTCAGGGTTCTGGCTACACCTTC
TRBV13	-	TRBJ2-7	TRBD2	CASSLSSHGTSSYEQYF	TGTGCCAGCAGCTTATCGTCGCACGGGACTAGCTCCTACGAGCAGTACTTC
TRBV24-1	-	TRBJ2-1	-	CATSGASTPSSYNEQFF	TGTGCCACCAGTGGGGCGAGTACCCCCAGCTCCTACAATGAGCAGTTCTTC